This T cell receptor beta chain originates from a study of blood T cells in healthy people across ages. Points from the study as a whole: CMV status of donors was unknown, possibly confounding expanded clonotype changes. One million T cells yielded diversity estimates that were considered underestimates. Long-lived donors had more naive CD4+ cells and higher diversity than aged donors.

Points on this clonotype: Antigen unknown.

It was with a sample-barcoded 5' primer and a J-beta primer mix that a second PCR of roughly 7 to 12 cycles was run. One entry per CDR3 protein results from TCRdb running MiXCR on the 5' RACE reads. The data hold hundreds of thousands of distinct CDR3 sequences, with more than 40% observed a single time. This receptor was obtained from a man between 60 and 75 years old in good health. What was sequenced was blood.

CDR3 nucleotide sequence: TGTGCCAGCAGCTCAAAGGTTGGGGTCGGGTCTGGGGCCAACGTCCTGACTTTC. Its translation: CASSSKVGVGSGANVLTF. The rearrangement links TRBV11-3 to TRBJ2-6; D unresolved. The germline V gene encodes CDR1 SGHNT and CDR2 YENEEA. Trimming stripped 4 bases from V and 1 base from J, with 17 bases between. This CDR3 comprises 18 residues.